The 15 T cell receptor beta chains reported below all come from one sample, sequenced in a study of graft-versus-host responses after intestinal transplantation. Which antigens these TCRs recognize remains unknown. The assay was immunoSEQ multiplex PCR, and TCRdb's table has in-frame clones only and misses some. This sample has tens of thousands of clones, with 80% to 95% found just once. The specimen comprised unstimulated CD4+ T cells sorted from spleen or lymph node cells, sampled before intestinal transplant. These receptors came from a human donor who received an intestinal transplant.

This clone was observed a single time. This chain links TRBV6-5 with TRBJ2-7; no firm D call. The CDR3 sequence is 11 residues long. V lost 7 bases to trimming and J lost 4 bases, with 8 bases between them. Germline V gives CDR1 MNHEY, CDR2 SVGAGI. The CDR3 sequence: CASMMTYEQYF. The CDR3 nucleotides are TGTGCCAGCATGATGACGTACGAGCAGTACTTC.

V is TRBV30 and J is TRBJ2-7; 7 nucleotides align to TRBD1. The V gene's germline CDR1 is GTSNPN and CDR2 SVGIG (reference sequence). Trimming cost V 2 bases and J 3 bases; bases outside gene matches: 7. The CDR3 has 14 residues. CDR3 sequence: CAWSPGTDLYEQYF. In DNA, the CDR3 is TGTGCCTGGAGTCCCGGGACAGATCTCTACGAGCAGTACTTC.

V is TRBV7-9 and J is TRBJ2-7; a possible D gene is TRBD2 (6 bases). The CDR3 sequence is 15 residues long. The V and J ends lost 1 base and 2 bases respectively, with 12 bases between them. In germline, CDR1 is SEHNR, CDR2 FQNEAQ (reference sequence). The CDR3 sequence: CASSLVSGHAYEQYF. The CDR3, as DNA: TGTGCCAGCAGCTTAGTTAGCGGCCATGCCTACGAGCAGTACTTC. Filled out from reference TRBV7-9 and TRBJ2-7, the complete variable domain reads DTGVSQNPRHKITKRGQNVTFRCDPISEHNRLYWYRQTLGQGPEFLTYFQNEAQLEKSRLLSDRFSAERPKGSFSTLEIQRTEQGDSAMYLCASSLVSGHAYEQYFGPGTRLTVT.

The count of this clone is one. The chain recombines TRBV30 with TRBJ2-3, with D perhaps matching TRBD2 (6 bases). Germline-derived CDR1 and CDR2 are GTSNPN and SVGIG (reference sequence). The V end was cut by 7 bases, the J end by 8 bases, with 22 bases between. The CDR3 totals 14 residues. The CDR3 DNA reads as TGTGCCTTTTCGACTAGTCTTCACACGGGTACGCAGTATTTT. Protein sequence: CAFSTSLHTGTQYF.

The chain uses TRBV2 and TRBJ2-7; 7 bases match TRBD1. The V and J ends lost 3 bases and 4 bases, in that order; junction bases with no gene match: 6. The germline V gene encodes CDR1 SNHLY and CDR2 FYNNEI. The CDR3 is 14 amino acids. In DNA form, the CDR3 reads TGTGCCAGCAGTGAGAAGGGGGCGAGGTACGAGCAGTACTTC. This translates into CASSEKGARYEQYF.

The chain is built from TRBV7-3 and TRBJ2-6, with 9 bases identical to TRBD1. In germline, CDR1 is SGHTA, CDR2 FQGTGA. V gave up 2 bases and J gave up 2 bases; unmatched junction bases: 7. CDR3 length: 18 amino acids. The CDR3 region has the DNA TGTGCCAGCAGCTTACGAGGGACAGGGAGTACTGGGGCCAACGTCCTGACTTTC. Translation: CASSLRGTGSTGANVLTF.

The chain joins TRBV5-5 to TRBJ1-6, with a possible D match to TRBD1 (5 bases). This CDR3 spans 16 amino acids. Germline CDR1 reads SGHKS; CDR2 reads YYEKEE (reference sequence). Trimming stripped 0 bases from V and 1 base from J, with 8 bases between. The CDR3 protein is CASSLGDGSYNSPLHF. Here the CDR3 DNA reads TGTGCCAGCAGCTTGGGGGACGGATCCTATAATTCACCCCTCCACTTT.

The chain links TRBV6-1 to TRBJ1-3; D gene ambiguous. Germline loops: CDR1 MNHNS, CDR2 SASEGT. Trimming removed 4 bases from V and 2 bases from J, with 6 bases in between. The CDR3 covers 13 residues. CDR3 sequence reads: CASSVKPGNTIYF. DNA for the CDR3: TGTGCCAGCAGTGTTAAGCCTGGAAACACCATATATTTT.

The CDR3 nucleotides are TGTGCTAGTGGTCCCCCCGGACAGGGGGTTTGGCAGCCCCAGCATTTT. Its protein is CASGPPGQGVWQPQHF. The chain combines TRBV12-5 with TRBJ1-5; 10 bases are shared with TRBD1. In germline, CDR1 is LGHNT, CDR2 FRNRAP. The CDR3 has 16 residues. The V gene end was trimmed by 5 bases and the J gene end by 7 bases; junction bases not matched to a gene: 11.

This clone was observed once. The J gene is TRBJ1-3, the V gene TRBV21-1. TRBV21-1 counts as a pseudogene. CDR3 length equals 16 residues. CDR3 bases: TGTGCCAGCAGCCCCAGCGGGTTCAGGGACGAAAACACCATATATTTT. Translation gives CASSPSGFRDENTIYF.

V usage is TRBV29-1 and J usage is TRBJ1-2; D gene ambiguous. The V end was cut by 4 bases, the J end by 6 bases, with 9 bases between. CDR3 length equals 11 residues. Germline CDR1 and CDR2: SQVTM and ANQGSEA. CDR3 coding DNA: TGCAGCGTTGGCCCGCGGGATGGCTACACCTTC. Its protein product is CSVGPRDGYTF.

This clone appeared a few times. The V gene is TRBV4-1, the J gene TRBJ1-6; TRBD1 matches 7 bases. Germline CDR1 reads MGHRA; CDR2 reads YSYEKL. V dropped 1 base and J dropped 5; count of bases not matched to a gene: 2. This CDR3 spans 15 amino acids. The CDR3 reads CASSQVDRDNSPLHF. CDR3 DNA sequence: TGCGCCAGCAGCCAAGTTGACAGGGATAATTCACCCCTCCACTTT.

The chain's CDR3 is CASSREGIATNEKLFF. The CDR3 DNA reads as TGCGCCAGCAGCCGGGAGGGTATCGCAACTAATGAAAAACTGTTTTTT. This chain connects TRBV5-1 to TRBJ1-4; D uncertain. The CDR3 length is 16 residues. Per the germline V gene, CDR1 is SGHRS and CDR2 is YFSETQ. V lost 4 bases, J lost 0 bases, and 13 bases lay in between.

This clone was seen just once. The chain employs TRBV29-1 and TRBJ2-1; TRBD2 might be the D (6 bases). The V gene's germline CDR1 is SQVTM and CDR2 ANQGSEA. V dropped 4 bases and J dropped 5 bases, with 24 bases sitting between them. The CDR3 has 17 amino acids. The CDR3 nucleotides read TGCAGCGTTGTGGGCCGTTTTTGGGCGGGAATAGACAATGAGCAGTTCTTC. This sequence encodes CSVVGRFWAGIDNEQFF.

Concerning this clone itself: Other DNA sequences in the sample encode the same CDR3. The chain combines TRBV19 with TRBJ1-5; 7 positions agree with TRBD1. V was pared by 6 bases and J by 1 base, with 6 bases of the junction left unmatched. There are 15 residues in the CDR3. The germline CDR1 and CDR2 sequences are LNHDA and SQIVND (reference sequence). The CDR3 reads CASRGTDNSNQPQHF. As DNA, the CDR3 is TGTGCCAGTAGAGGGACAGATAACAGCAATCAGCCCCAGCATTTT.